Included here is one TCR beta chain sequence, with context. This specimen comes from a study of OX40 agonist ivuxolimab in advanced cancers. Generated by immunoSEQ multiplex PCR, the TCRdb table keeps only in-frame clones and is missing some. In the table there are approximately 100,000 clones, 92% of which are singletons. Germline V gene data show CDR1 as SGDLS and CDR2 as YYNGEE. This CDR3 region has 15 residues. Trimming took 3 bases from V and 4 from J; bases not matched to a gene: 6. This clonotype was obtained from an adult with an advanced solid tumor such as melanoma, head and neck, liver or kidney cancer. V gene TRBV9 combines with J gene TRBJ2-1; the match to TRBD1 covers 8 bases. The sample here was CD4+ or CD8+ T cells sorted from blood, taken in a trial of the OX40 agonist ivuxolimab. The CDR3: CASSARTGNYNEQFF. As DNA, the CDR3 is TGTGCCAGCAGCGCCCGGACAGGGAATTACAATGAGCAGTTCTTC.